This TCR beta chain originates from a study of T-cell memory formation after mild COVID-19. The germline CDR1 and CDR2 sequences are MGHRA and YSYEKL. The J segment lost 1 base and the V segment lost 4 bases, leaving 14 bases of the junction unmatched. CDR3 length: 18 amino acids. This clonotype was observed a handful of times. TCRdb fed the 5' RACE reads into MiXCR, producing one record per CDR3 protein. This table holds about half a million distinct CDR3 sequences, roughly 18% found once. The V and J genes are TRBV4-1 and TRBJ1-1, with 8 bases fitting TRBD1. The TCR originated in an adult woman who had mild COVID-19 (a few samples of this study predate the infection). Cell type and time point are not known. The sequenced sample was PBMCs or a T cell subset sorted from them (not recorded which). CDR3 loop: CASSPTPQGASGNTEAFF. CDR3 coding DNA: TGCGCCAGCAGCCCCACCCCCCAGGGGGCGTCTGGGAACACTGAAGCTTTCTTT.